This is a list of T cell receptor beta chains from one sample in a study of T cells after yellow fever vaccination. TCRdb analysed the 5' RACE reads with MiXCR anew, one entry per CDR3 protein. The data show 300,000 to 350,000 distinct CDR3 sequences, approximately 11% seen once. The starting material was CD4+ T cells sorted from PBMCs, obtained 45 days after the yellow fever booster vaccination. These receptor sequences come from a man younger than 35 who received the YFV17D yellow fever vaccine. CDR3s include the opening cysteine and the closing phenylalanine or tryptophan. The D gene is left open where the match is weak. Size is stated for part of the rows, as once, few or many counts, or as a class when the clone is expanded.

D gene	V gene	J gene	clone size	CDR3 protein	CDR3 DNA
TRBD2	TRBV3-1	TRBJ2-3	.	CASSPRVVAGGRDTQYF	TGTGCCAGCAGCCCCCGTGTAGTAGCGGGGGGGCGAGATACGCAGTATTTT
.	TRBV7-9	TRBJ1-1	few	CASSLAWGATEAFF	TGTGCCAGCAGCTTAGCGTGGGGGGCTACTGAAGCTTTCTTT
.	TRBV9	TRBJ1-6	many	CASSVVGNSPLHF	TGTGCCAGCAGCGTAGTCGGAAATTCACCCCTCCACTTT
.	TRBV2	TRBJ1-3	few	CASSPARVGNTIYF	TGTGCCAGCAGCCCAGCGAGGGTAGGAAACACCATATATTTT
.	TRBV20-1	TRBJ2-4	many	CSARVPGVRDIQYF	TGCAGTGCTAGAGTCCCAGGGGTTAGAGACATTCAGTACTTC
TRBD2	TRBV10-1	TRBJ2-7	few	CASSRTPGGEQYF	TGCGCCAGCAGTCGGACACCGGGGGGGGAGCAGTACTTC
.	TRBV20-1	TRBJ2-2	few	CSARDLASANTGELFF	TGCAGTGCTAGAGATCTGGCTAGCGCGAACACCGGGGAGCTGTTTTTT
.	TRBV12-3/TRBV12-4	TRBJ1-2	few	CASSHRDRSYGYTF	TGTGCCAGCAGTCATCGGGACCGATCCTATGGCTACACCTTC
.	TRBV5-4	TRBJ1-1	few	CASSLVAVNMNTEAFF	TGTGCCAGCAGCTTGGTGGCAGTAAACATGAACACTGAAGCTTTCTTT
TRBD2	TRBV7-3	TRBJ2-1	.	CASSLGQGGSEQFF	TGTGCCAGCAGCCTCGGGCAGGGAGGGAGTGAGCAGTTCTTC
TRBD1	TRBV7-2	TRBJ1-1	few	CASSLVGGQMLEAFF	TGTGCCAGCAGCTTAGTGGGGGGACAGATGCTTGAAGCTTTCTTT
.	TRBV12-3/TRBV12-4	TRBJ1-1	.	CASSLGIGNTEAFF	TGTGCCAGCAGTTTGGGGATTGGGAACACTGAAGCTTTCTTT
.	TRBV12-3/TRBV12-4	TRBJ2-3	.	CASSLAGWARDTQYF	TGTGCCAGCAGTTTAGCGGGGTGGGCAAGGGATACGCAGTATTTT
TRBD1	TRBV19	TRBJ2-2	few	CASSFGTGITGELFF	TGTGCCAGTAGTTTCGGGACAGGGATAACCGGGGAGCTGTTTTTT
TRBD1	TRBV7-2	TRBJ2-1	.	CASSSKQGNSYNEQFF	TGTGCCAGCAGCTCGAAACAGGGGAACTCCTACAATGAGCAGTTCTTC
TRBD1	TRBV6-6	TRBJ1-5	.	CASKRLTGTGGMGNQPQHF	TGTGCCAGCAAAAGACTCACCGGGACAGGGGGAATGGGCAATCAGCCCCAGCATTTT
.	TRBV9	TRBJ2-2	.	CASKGVGTGELFF	TGTGCCAGCAAGGGGGTTGGGACCGGGGAGCTGTTTTTT
TRBD1	TRBV7-2	TRBJ2-7	few	CASSLGTDTYEQYF	TGTGCCAGCAGCTTGGGGACAGACACCTACGAGCAGTACTTC
.	TRBV4-1	TRBJ1-6	.	CASSQVQGLSSPLHF	TGCGCCAGCAGCCAAGTTCAGGGTCTCTCTTCACCCCTCCACTTT
.	TRBV19	TRBJ2-1	many	CASSMSYRYGDNNEQFF	TGTGCCAGTAGTATGTCGTATCGGTACGGGGATAACAATGAGCAGTTCTTC
TRBD1	TRBV9	TRBJ2-3	.	CASSGRQGLTDTQYF	TGTGCCAGCAGCGGGAGACAGGGTTTAACAGATACGCAGTATTTT
TRBD2	TRBV6-2/TRBV6-3	TRBJ2-7	.	CASSTFARSGGSYEQYF	TGTGCCAGCAGTACCTTCGCTCGGAGCGGGGGAAGCTACGAGCAGTACTTC
TRBD1	TRBV5-1	TRBJ2-2	.	CASSLGTGAPLGGELFF	TGCGCCAGCAGCTTGGGGACAGGGGCGCCTCTTGGCGGGGAGCTGTTTTTT
.	TRBV7-2	TRBJ1-1	.	CASSSLRESTEAFF	TGTGCCAGCAGCTCCCTCAGGGAGAGCACTGAAGCTTTCTTT
TRBD2	TRBV6-5	TRBJ2-3	many	CASSYVAGGRIKGRDTQYF	TGTGCCAGCAGTTACGTGGCGGGGGGGCGAATAAAGGGCCGAGATACGCAGTATTTT
.	TRBV10-2	TRBJ2-1	few	CASTLGAGQFF	TGCGCCAGCACCCTCGGGGCTGGGCAGTTCTTC
TRBD2	TRBV6-5	TRBJ2-3	.	CASSYSTGGVFNTQYF	TGTGCCAGCAGTTACTCAACCGGGGGGGTCTTTAATACGCAGTATTTT
TRBD2	TRBV15	TRBJ2-3	.	CATSKRLAGGTDTQYF	TGTGCCACCAGCAAACGACTAGCGGGGGGGACAGATACGCAGTATTTT
TRBD2	TRBV6-2/TRBV6-3	TRBJ2-4	few	CASRLTSARNIQYF	TGTGCCAGCAGGCTGACTAGCGCCCGCAACATTCAGTACTTC
TRBD1	TRBV18	TRBJ2-7	few	CASSTGQGYNEQYF	TGTGCCAGCTCAACGGGACAGGGGTACAACGAGCAGTACTTC
.	TRBV7-3	TRBJ2-2	many	CASRTGTGDTGELFF	TGTGCCAGCAGAACCGGGACTGGAGACACCGGGGAGCTGTTTTTT
.	TRBV4-3	TRBJ2-3	.	CASSQGGARTDTQYF	TGCGCCAGCAGCCAGGGGGGGGCCCGCACAGATACGCAGTATTTT
.	TRBV7-9	TRBJ1-1	.	CASSLAMGRGTEAFF	TGTGCCAGCAGCTTAGCGATGGGTCGCGGCACTGAAGCTTTCTTT
.	TRBV27	TRBJ1-4	.	CASSLQGFSEKLFF	TGTGCCAGCAGCCTACAGGGATTCAGTGAAAAACTGTTTTTT
.	TRBV29-1	TRBJ1-6	.	CSTSEGRDSPLHF	TGCAGCACAAGTGAAGGCAGGGATTCACCCCTCCACTTT
.	TRBV7-2	TRBJ2-3	.	CASSDVNRGDTQYF	TGTGCCAGCAGCGATGTTAATCGCGGGGATACGCAGTATTTT
.	TRBV19	TRBJ2-5	.	CASSIGGTETQYF	TGTGCCAGTAGTATCGGAGGAACAGAGACCCAGTACTTC
TRBD2	TRBV4-1	TRBJ2-3	many	CASSTGTSKDTQYF	TGCGCCAGCAGCACCGGGACTAGCAAAGATACGCAGTATTTT
.	TRBV7-2	TRBJ2-2	few	CASSRSSDYGGTGELFF	TGTGCCAGCAGCCGTTCGTCGGACTACGGGGGCACCGGGGAGCTGTTTTTT
TRBD1	TRBV6-5	TRBJ2-7	few	CASSRDRGRFEQYF	TGTGCCAGCAGCCGGGACAGGGGGCGCTTTGAGCAGTACTTC
TRBD2	TRBV10-3	TRBJ2-3	.	CAISEYGTSGFGDTQYF	TGTGCCATCAGTGAGTACGGGACTAGCGGGTTTGGAGATACGCAGTATTTT
.	TRBV5-4	TRBJ1-2	.	CASSLAGRSGNYGYTF	TGTGCCAGCAGCTTGGCTGGACGGTCGGGGAACTATGGCTACACCTTC
.	TRBV30	TRBJ2-7	.	CAWSLTGNTYEQYF	TGTGCCTGGAGTCTGACAGGAAACACCTACGAGCAGTACTTC
.	TRBV19	TRBJ1-3	.	CASSDTATSGNTIYF	TGTGCCAGTAGTGACACAGCAACCTCTGGAAACACCATATATTTT
TRBD1	TRBV12-3/TRBV12-4	TRBJ1-2	few	CASSLIPGQGGYGYTF	TGTGCCAGCAGCCTAATACCGGGACAGGGGGGCTATGGCTACACCTTC
TRBD2	TRBV5-1	TRBJ2-1	.	CASSWTSGERGEQFF	TGCGCCAGCAGCTGGACTAGCGGGGAAAGGGGTGAGCAGTTCTTC
.	TRBV4-2	TRBJ2-2	.	CASSQAQGANTGELFF	TGTGCCAGCAGCCAAGCCCAAGGGGCGAACACCGGGGAGCTGTTTTTT
TRBD1	TRBV6-5	TRBJ2-6	.	CASSYSRGPGANVLTF	TGTGCCAGCAGTTACTCGAGGGGGCCTGGGGCCAACGTCCTGACTTTC
.	TRBV9	TRBJ2-1	.	CASSVDRTNEQFF	TGTGCCAGCAGCGTAGACCGGACCAATGAGCAGTTCTTC
TRBD2	TRBV7-3	TRBJ2-3	.	CASSPAGADTQYF	TGTGCCAGCAGCCCTGCGGGGGCAGATACGCAGTATTTT
.	TRBV4-1	TRBJ2-2	.	CASRSYGGLNTGELFF	TGCGCCAGCAGGAGTTATGGGGGGCTCAACACCGGGGAGCTGTTTTTT